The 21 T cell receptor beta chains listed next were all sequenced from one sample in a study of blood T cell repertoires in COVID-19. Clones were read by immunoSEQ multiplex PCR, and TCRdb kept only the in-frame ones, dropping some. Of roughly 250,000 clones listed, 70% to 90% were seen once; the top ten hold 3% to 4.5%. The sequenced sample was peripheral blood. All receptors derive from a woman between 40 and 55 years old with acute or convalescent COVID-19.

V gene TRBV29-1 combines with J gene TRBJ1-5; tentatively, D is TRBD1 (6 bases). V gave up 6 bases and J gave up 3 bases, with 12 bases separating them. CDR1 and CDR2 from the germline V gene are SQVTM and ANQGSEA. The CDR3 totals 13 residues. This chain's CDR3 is CSVADSANQPQHF. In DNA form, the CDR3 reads TGCAGCGTCGCGGACAGCGCCAATCAGCCCCAGCATTTT.

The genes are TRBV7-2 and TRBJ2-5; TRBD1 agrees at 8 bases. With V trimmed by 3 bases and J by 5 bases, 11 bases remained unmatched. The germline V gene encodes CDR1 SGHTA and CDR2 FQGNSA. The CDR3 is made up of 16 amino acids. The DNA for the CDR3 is TGTGCCAGCAGCTTGTGGACAGGGAGCGATAGGGAGACCCAGTACTTC. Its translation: CASSLWTGSDRETQYF.

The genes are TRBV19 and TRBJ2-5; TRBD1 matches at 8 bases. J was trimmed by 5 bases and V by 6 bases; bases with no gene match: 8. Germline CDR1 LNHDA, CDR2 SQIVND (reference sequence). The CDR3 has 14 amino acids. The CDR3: CASSRTGMDETQYF. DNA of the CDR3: TGTGCCAGTAGCCGGACAGGGATGGACGAGACCCAGTACTTC.

CDR3 loop: CAWGGGGTEAFF. The DNA for the CDR3 is TGTGCCTGGGGCGGGGGGGGTACTGAAGCTTTCTTT. The rearrangement joins TRBV30 to TRBJ1-1; maybe TRBD1 (5 bases). Trimming took off 5 bases at V and 5 bases at J, with 12 bases between the two ends. CDR1 is GTSNPN, CDR2 SVGIG, per germline (reference sequence). This CDR3 contains 12 residues.

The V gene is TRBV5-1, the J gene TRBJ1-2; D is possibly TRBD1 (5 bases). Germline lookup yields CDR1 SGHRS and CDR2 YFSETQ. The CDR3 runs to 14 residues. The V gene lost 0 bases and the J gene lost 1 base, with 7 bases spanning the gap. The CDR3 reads CASSLADSNYGYTF. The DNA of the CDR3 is TGCGCCAGCAGCTTGGCCGACAGTAACTATGGCTACACCTTC.

CDR3 sequence (DNA): TGCGCCAGCAGCCAAGATAAACTAGCGGGGGGGGTGGCAGATACGCAGTATTTT. Residues: CASSQDKLAGGVADTQYF. The J gene is TRBJ2-3, the V gene TRBV4-1, with TRBD2 matching over 13 bases. V shed 0 bases, J shed 4 bases, and the junction held 7 bases outside the gene matches. The CDR3 is 18 amino acids. CDR1 and CDR2 from the germline V gene are MGHRA and YSYEKL.

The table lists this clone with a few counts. The CDR3 sequence: CASSPMQKNTEAFF. The CDR3 nucleotides are TGTGCCAGCAGCCCGATGCAGAAGAACACTGAAGCTTTCTTT. This chain uses TRBV14 with TRBJ1-1; D not resolved. Trimming cost V 4 bases and J 1 base, with 10 bases left between them. The germline V gene encodes CDR1 SGHDN and CDR2 FVKESK. CDR3 size: 14 residues.

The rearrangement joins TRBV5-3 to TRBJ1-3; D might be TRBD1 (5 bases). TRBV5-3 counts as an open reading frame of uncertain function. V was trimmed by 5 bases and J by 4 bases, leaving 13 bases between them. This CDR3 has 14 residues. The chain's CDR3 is CARRPQGGGNTIYF. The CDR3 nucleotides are TGTGCCAGAAGACCTCAGGGCGGCGGAAACACCATATATTTT.

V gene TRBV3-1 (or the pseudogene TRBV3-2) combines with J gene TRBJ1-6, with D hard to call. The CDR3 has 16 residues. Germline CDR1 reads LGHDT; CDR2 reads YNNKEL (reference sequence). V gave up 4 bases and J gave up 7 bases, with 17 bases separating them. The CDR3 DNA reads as TGTGCCAGCAGCCGCCTGACGGGGTCCTCCAATTCACCCCTCCACTTT. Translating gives CASSRLTGSSNSPLHF.

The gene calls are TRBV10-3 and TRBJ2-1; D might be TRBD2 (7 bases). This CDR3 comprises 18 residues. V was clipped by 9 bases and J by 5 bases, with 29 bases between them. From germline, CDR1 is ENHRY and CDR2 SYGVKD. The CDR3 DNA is TGTGCCATTTCAACCGCTCGGCGGGGGCCACCCTCTGACAATGAGCAGTTCTTC. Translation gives CAISTARRGPPSDNEQFF.

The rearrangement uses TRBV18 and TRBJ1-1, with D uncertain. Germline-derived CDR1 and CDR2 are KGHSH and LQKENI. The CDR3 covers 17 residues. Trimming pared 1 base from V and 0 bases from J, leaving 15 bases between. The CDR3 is CASSPQIVTIMNTEAFF. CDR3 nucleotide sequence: TGTGCCAGCTCACCACAGATAGTCACCATTATGAACACTGAAGCTTTCTTT.

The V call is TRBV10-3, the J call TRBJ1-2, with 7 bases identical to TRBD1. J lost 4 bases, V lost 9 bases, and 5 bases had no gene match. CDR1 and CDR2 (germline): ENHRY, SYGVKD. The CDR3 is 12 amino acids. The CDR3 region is CAISRDSYGYTF. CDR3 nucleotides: TGTGCCATTTCGAGGGACAGCTATGGCTACACCTTC.

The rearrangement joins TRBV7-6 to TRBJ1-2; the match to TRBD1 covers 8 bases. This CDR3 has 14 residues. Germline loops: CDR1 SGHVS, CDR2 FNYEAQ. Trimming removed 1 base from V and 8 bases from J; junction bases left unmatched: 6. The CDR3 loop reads CASSLDDRGGGYTF. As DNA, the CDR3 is TGTGCCAGCAGCTTAGACGACAGGGGAGGCGGCTACACCTTC.

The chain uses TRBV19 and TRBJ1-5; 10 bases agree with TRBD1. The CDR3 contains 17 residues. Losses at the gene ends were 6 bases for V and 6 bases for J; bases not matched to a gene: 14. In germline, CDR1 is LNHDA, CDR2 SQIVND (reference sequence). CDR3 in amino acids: CASRSGTGDWRSQPQHF. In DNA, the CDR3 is TGTGCCAGTAGATCCGGGACAGGGGACTGGAGGAGTCAGCCCCAGCATTTT.

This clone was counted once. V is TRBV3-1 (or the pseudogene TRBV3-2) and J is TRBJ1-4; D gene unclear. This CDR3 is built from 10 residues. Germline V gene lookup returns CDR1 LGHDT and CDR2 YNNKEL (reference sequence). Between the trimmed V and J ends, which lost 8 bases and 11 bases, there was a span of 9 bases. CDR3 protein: CASENEKLFF. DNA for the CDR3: TGTGCCAGCGAAAACGAGAAACTGTTTTTT.

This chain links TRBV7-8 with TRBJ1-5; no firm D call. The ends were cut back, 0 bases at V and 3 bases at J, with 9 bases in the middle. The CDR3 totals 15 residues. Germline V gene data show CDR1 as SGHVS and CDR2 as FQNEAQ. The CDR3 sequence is CASSLAPGNNQPQHF. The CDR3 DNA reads TGTGCCAGCAGCTTAGCGCCGGGGAACAATCAGCCCCAGCATTTT. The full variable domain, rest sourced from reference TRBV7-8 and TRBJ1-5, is GAGVSQSPRYKVAKRGQDVALRCDPISGHVSLFWYQQALGQGPEFLTYFQNEAQLDKSGLPSDRFFAERPEGSVSTLKIQRTQQEDSAVYLCASSLAPGNNQPQHFGDGTRLSIL.

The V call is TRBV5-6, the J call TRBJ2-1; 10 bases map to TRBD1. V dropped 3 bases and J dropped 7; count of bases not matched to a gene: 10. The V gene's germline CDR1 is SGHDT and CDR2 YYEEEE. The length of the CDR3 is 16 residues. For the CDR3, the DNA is TGTGCCAGCAGCTGGAGGGTTGGGACAGGGGAGAATGAGCAGTTCTTC. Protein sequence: CASSWRVGTGENEQFF.

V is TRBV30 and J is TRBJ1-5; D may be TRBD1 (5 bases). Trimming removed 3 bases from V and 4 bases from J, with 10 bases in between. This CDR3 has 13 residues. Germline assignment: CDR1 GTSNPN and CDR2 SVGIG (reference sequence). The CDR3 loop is CAWRRGFNQPQHF. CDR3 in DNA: TGTGCCTGGAGAAGGGGTTTTAATCAGCCCCAGCATTTT.

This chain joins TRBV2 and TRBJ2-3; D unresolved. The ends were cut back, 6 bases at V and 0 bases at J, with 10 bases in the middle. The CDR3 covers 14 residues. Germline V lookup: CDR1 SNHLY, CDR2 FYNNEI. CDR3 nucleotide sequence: TGTGCCAGCAGGGGCCTTCTCAGCACAGATACGCAGTATTTT. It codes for CASRGLLSTDTQYF.

The CDR3 DNA follows: TGCGCCAGCAGCCAAACCCCGACAGGGCTCTCTGGAAACACCATATATTTT. Protein: CASSQTPTGLSGNTIYF. V usage is TRBV4-1 and J usage is TRBJ1-3, with TRBD1 matching over 7 bases. The CDR3 is 17 residues long. With V trimmed by 2 bases and J by 0 bases, 7 bases remained unmatched. Germline-derived CDR1 and CDR2 are MGHRA and YSYEKL.

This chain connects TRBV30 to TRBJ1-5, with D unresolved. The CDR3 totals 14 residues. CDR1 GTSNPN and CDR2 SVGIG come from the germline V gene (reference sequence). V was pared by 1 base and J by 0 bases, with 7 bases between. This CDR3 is CAWSGDTSNQPQHF. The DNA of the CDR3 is TGTGCCTGGAGTGGAGATACTAGCAATCAGCCCCAGCATTTT.